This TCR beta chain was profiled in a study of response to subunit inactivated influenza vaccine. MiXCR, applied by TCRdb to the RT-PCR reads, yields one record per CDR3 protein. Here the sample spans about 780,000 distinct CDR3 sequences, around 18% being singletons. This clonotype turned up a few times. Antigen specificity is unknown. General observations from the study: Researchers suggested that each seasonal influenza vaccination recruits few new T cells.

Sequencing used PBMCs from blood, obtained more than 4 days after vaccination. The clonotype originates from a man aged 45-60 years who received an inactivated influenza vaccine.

CDR3 residues: CASSITGTFSGNTIYF. CDR3 in DNA: TGTGCCAGTAGTATCACAGGGACCTTCTCTGGAAACACCATATATTTT. This chain joins TRBV19 and TRBJ1-3, with a weak D call TRBD1 (6 bases). Germline lookup yields CDR1 LNHDA and CDR2 SQIVND (reference sequence). The V and J ends lost 3 bases and 0 bases respectively, with 12 bases between them. CDR3 size: 16 residues.